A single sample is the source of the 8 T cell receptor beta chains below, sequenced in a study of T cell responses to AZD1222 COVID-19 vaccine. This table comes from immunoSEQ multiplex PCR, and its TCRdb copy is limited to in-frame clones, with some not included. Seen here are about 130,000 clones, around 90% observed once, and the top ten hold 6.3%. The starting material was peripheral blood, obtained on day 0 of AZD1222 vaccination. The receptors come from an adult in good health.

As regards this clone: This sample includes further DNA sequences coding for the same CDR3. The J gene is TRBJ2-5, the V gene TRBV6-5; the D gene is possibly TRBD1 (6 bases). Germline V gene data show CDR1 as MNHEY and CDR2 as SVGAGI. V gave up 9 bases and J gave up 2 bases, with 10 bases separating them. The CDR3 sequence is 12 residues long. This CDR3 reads CASGQGQETQYF. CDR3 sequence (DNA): TGTGCCAGTGGTCAGGGGCAAGAGACCCAGTACTTC.

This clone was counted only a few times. CDR3 DNA: TGCAGCGTTTCGAAGGGTAAGGACACTGAAGCTTTCTTT. This translates into CSVSKGKDTEAFF. This chain joins TRBV29-1 and TRBJ1-1; unclear D gene. The germline V gene encodes CDR1 SQVTM and CDR2 ANQGSEA. The CDR3 consists of 13 residues. Trimming shortened V by 5 bases and J by 3 bases, and 13 bases separated the two germline ends. Full variable domain (rest looked up from reference TRBV29-1 and TRBJ1-1): SAVISQKPSRDICQRGTSLTIQCQVDSQVTMMFWYRQQPGQSLTLIATANQGSEATYESGFVIDKFPISRPNLTFSTLTVSNMSPEDSSIYLCSVSKGKDTEAFFGQGTRLTVV.

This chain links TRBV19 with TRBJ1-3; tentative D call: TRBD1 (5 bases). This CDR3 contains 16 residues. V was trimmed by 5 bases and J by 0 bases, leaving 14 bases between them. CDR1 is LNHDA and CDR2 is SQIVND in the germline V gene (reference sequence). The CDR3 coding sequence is TGTGCCAGTAGTTCGCGGGACGGCCGCTCTGGAAACACCATATATTTT. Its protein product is CASSSRDGRSGNTIYF.

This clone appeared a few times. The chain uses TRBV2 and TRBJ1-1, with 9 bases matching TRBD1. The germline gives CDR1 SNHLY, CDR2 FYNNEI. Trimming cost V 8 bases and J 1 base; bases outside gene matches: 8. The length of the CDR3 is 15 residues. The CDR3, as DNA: TGTGCCAGCTCCGGGACAGGGCGGTGGAACACTGAAGCTTTCTTT. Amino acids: CASSGTGRWNTEAFF.

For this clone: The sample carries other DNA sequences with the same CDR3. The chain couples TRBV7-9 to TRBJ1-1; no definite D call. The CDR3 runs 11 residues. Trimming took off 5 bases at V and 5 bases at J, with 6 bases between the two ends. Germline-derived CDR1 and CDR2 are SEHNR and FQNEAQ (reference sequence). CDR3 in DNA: TGTGCCAGCAGCCCGCTTACTGAAGCTTTCTTT. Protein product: CASSPLTEAFF.

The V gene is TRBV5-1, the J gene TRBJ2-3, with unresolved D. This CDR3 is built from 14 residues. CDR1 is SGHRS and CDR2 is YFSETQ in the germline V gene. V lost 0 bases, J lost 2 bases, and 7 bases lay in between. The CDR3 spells CASSLELNTDTQYF. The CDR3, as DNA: TGCGCCAGCAGCTTGGAGCTTAACACAGATACGCAGTATTTT.

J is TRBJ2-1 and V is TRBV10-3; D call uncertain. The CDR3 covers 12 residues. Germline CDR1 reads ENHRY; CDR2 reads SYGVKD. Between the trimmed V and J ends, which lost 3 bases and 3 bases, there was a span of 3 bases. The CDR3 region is CAISDSYNEQFF. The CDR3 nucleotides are TGTGCCATCAGTGACAGCTACAATGAGCAGTTCTTC.

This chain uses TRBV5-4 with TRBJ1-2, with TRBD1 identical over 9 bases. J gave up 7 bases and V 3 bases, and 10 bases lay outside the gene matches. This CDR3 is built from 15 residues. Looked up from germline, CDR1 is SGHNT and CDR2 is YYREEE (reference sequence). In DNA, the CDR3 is TGTGCCAGCAGCTACGCCTGGGGACAGGGAGGTGGCTACACCTTC. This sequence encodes CASSYAWGQGGGYTF.